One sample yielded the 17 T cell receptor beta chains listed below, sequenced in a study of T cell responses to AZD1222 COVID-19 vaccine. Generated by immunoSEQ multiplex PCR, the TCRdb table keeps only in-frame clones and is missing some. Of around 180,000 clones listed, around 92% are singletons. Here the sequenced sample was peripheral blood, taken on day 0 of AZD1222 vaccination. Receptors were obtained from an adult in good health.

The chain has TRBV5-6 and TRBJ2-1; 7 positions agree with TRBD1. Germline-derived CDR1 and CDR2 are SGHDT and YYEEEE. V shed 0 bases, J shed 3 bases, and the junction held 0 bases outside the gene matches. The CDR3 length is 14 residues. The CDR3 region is CASSLGQGYNEQFF. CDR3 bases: TGTGCCAGCAGCTTGGGACAGGGCTACAATGAGCAGTTCTTC.

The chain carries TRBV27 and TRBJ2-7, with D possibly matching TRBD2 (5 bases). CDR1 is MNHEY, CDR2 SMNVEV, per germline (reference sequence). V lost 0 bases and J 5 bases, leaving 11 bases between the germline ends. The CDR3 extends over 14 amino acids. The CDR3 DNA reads TGTGCCAGCAGTTTATCGAGCGGAGGCCACGAGCAGTACTTC. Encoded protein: CASSLSSGGHEQYF.

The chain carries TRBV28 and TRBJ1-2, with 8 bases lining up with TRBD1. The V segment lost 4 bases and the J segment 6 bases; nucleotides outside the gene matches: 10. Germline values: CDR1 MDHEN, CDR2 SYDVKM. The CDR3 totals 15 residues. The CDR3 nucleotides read TGTGCCAGCAGTTACGGACAGGGAGAGGGAGATGGCTACACCTTC. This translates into CASSYGQGEGDGYTF.

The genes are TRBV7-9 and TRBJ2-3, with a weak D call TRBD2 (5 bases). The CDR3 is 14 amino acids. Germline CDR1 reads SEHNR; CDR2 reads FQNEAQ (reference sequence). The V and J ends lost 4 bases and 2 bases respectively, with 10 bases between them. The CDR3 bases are TGTGCCAGCAGCTCGGACTTACTCACAGATACGCAGTATTTT. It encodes CASSSDLLTDTQYF.

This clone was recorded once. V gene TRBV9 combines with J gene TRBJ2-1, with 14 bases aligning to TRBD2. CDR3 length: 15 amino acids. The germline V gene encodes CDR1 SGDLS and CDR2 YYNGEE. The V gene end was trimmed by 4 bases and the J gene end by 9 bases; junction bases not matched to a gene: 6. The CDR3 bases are TGTGCCAGCAGCATCGGGACTAGCGGGAGCGGTGAGCAGTTCTTC. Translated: CASSIGTSGSGEQFF.

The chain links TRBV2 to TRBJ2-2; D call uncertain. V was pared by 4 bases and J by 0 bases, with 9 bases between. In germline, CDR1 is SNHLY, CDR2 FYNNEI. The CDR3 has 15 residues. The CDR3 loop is CASSVERTNTGELFF. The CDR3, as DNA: TGTGCCAGCAGTGTGGAGCGAACGAACACCGGGGAGCTGTTTTTT.

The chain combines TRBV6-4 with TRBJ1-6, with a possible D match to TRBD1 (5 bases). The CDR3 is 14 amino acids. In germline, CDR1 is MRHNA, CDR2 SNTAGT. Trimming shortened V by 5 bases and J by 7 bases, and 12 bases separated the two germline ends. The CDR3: CASSQRGGNSPLHF. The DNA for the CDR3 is TGTGCCAGCAGTCAAAGGGGTGGGAATTCACCCCTCCACTTT.

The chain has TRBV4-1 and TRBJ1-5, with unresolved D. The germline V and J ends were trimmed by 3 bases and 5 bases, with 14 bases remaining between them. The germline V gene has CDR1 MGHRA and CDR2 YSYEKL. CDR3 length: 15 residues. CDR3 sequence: CASSHPAQAHQPQHF. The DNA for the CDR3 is TGCGCCAGCAGCCACCCCGCGCAGGCGCATCAGCCCCAGCATTTT.

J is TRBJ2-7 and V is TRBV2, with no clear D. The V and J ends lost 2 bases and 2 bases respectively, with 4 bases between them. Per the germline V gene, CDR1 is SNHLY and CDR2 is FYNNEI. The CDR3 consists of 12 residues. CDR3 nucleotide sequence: TGTGCCAGCAGTGAATTGACCTACGAGCAGTACTTC. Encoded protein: CASSELTYEQYF.

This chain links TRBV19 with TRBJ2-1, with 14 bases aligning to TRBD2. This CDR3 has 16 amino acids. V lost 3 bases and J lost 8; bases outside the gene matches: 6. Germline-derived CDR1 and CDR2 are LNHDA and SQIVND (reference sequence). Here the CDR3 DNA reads TGTGCCAGTAGTATGGGGACTAGCGGGAGCTGGGATGAGCAGTTCTTC. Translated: CASSMGTSGSWDEQFF.

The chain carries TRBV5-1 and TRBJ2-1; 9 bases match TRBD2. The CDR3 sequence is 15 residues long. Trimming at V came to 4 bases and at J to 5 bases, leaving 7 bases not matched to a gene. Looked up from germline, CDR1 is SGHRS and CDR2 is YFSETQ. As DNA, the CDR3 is TGCGCCAGCAGCCCCCTGGCGGGAGGGAACAATGAGCAGTTCTTC. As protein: CASSPLAGGNNEQFF.

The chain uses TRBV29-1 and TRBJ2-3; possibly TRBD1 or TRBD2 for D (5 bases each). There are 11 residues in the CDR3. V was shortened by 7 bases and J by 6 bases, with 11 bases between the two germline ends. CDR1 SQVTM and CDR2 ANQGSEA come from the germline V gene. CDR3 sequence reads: CSAEGRDTQYF. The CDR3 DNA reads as TGCAGCGCCGAGGGGCGGGATACGCAGTATTTT.

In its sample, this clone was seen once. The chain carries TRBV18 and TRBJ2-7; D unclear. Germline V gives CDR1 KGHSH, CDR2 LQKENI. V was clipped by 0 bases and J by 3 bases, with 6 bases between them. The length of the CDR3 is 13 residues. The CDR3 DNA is TGTGCCAGCTCACCACCCTCTAGCTACGAGCAGTACTTC. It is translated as CASSPPSSYEQYF.

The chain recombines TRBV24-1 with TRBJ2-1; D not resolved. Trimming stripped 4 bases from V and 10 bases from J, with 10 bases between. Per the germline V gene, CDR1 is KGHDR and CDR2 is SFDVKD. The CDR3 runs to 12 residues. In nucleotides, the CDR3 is TGTGCCACCAGTGACCCCACACGAGAGCAGTTCTTC. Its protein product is CATSDPTREQFF.

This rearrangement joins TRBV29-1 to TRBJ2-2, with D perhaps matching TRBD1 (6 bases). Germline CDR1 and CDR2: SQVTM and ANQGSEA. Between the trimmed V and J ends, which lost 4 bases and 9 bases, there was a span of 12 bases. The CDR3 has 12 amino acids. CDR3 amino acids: CSVAQGRWELFF. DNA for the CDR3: TGCAGCGTTGCACAGGGACGGTGGGAGCTGTTTTTT.

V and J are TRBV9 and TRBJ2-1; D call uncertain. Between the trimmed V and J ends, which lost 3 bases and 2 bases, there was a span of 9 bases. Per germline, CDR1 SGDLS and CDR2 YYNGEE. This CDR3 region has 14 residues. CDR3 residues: CASSGPTTYNEQFF. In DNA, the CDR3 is TGTGCCAGCAGCGGCCCCACTACCTACAATGAGCAGTTCTTC.

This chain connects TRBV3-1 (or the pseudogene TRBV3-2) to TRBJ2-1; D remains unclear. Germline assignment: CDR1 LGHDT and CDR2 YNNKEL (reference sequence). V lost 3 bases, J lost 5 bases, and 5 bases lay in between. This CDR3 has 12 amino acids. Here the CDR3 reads CASSHQNNEQFF. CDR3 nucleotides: TGTGCCAGCAGCCACCAGAACAATGAGCAGTTCTTC.